This passage covers 3 T cell receptor beta chains from one sample sequenced in a study of memory CD4+ T cells and cytomegalovirus serostatus. Data came from immunoSEQ multiplex PCR; TCRdb stores just in-frame clones and leaves some out. This table holds 50,000 or so clones, over 70% found once. The sort gate was single viable CD3+CD4+CD8-CD45RO+ cells for memory CD4+ T cells. The sequenced sample was memory CD4+ T cells from blood. Every receptor here comes from an adult in good health and CMV-seropositive.

The chain links TRBV10-3 to TRBJ1-1; no clear D. V lost 5 bases and J lost 0, with 10 bases in between. The CDR3 contains 14 residues. Looked up from germline, CDR1 is ENHRY and CDR2 is SYGVKD. This CDR3 is CAISQDVLNTEAFF. CDR3 nucleotide sequence: TGTGCCATCAGTCAGGACGTTCTGAACACTGAAGCTTTCTTT.

The chain has TRBV29-1 and TRBJ1-1; 8 nucleotides agree with TRBD1. The V gene's germline CDR1 is SQVTM and CDR2 ANQGSEA. After removal of 6 bases from V and 0 bases from J, the junction contained 3 bases not matched to a gene. The CDR3 consists of 13 residues. This CDR3 is CSVRGQVNTEAFF. The CDR3 region has the DNA TGCAGCGTAAGGGGACAGGTGAACACTGAAGCTTTCTTT.

V is TRBV11-1 and J is TRBJ2-5; perhaps TRBD1 as D (6 bases). The CDR3 spans 14 residues. Trimming removed 3 bases from V and 2 bases from J, with 10 bases in between. The germline V gene encodes CDR1 SGHAT and CDR2 FQDESV (reference sequence). The CDR3 sequence is CASSLYGTQETQYF. DNA for the CDR3: TGTGCCAGCAGCTTGTACGGGACACAAGAGACCCAGTACTTC.